These T cell receptor beta chains were read from a single sample in a study of identical twins. Each CDR3 protein gets one entry after TCRdb re-called the 5' RACE reads with MiXCR. The sample yields some 500,000 distinct CDR3 sequences, under 25% seen once. These same records also appear under a second study, on T cells expressing NK-cell markers.

Material: CD4+ T cells sorted from blood. The origin of the receptors is a woman between 18 and 29 years old in good health. Both conserved end residues are part of each CDR3. The D gene is left open where the match is weak. Expanded clones get a size class; other rows say once, few or many, or leave the size out.

>-|TRBV29-1|-|TRBJ1-2
CSAQGGGYGYTF
TGCAGCGCCCAAGGGGGAGGCTATGGCTACACCTTC
>-|TRBV27|-|TRBJ1-1
CASSRTIQGLNTEAFF
TGTGCCAGCAGTCGTACGATACAGGGCTTGAACACTGAAGCTTTCTTT
>-|TRBV11-2|few|TRBJ2-4
CASSLDLVTGITGDAKNIQYF
TGTGCCAGCAGCTTAGACTTGGTGACTGGAATTACGGGAGATGCCAAAAACATTCAGTACTTC
>-|TRBV18|-|TRBJ2-3
CASSPGFRSTDTQYF
TGTGCCAGCTCACCAGGCTTCCGTAGCACAGATACGCAGTATTTT
>-|TRBV7-2|-|TRBJ2-3
CASSSQGGDTQYF
TGTGCCAGCAGCTCACAAGGGGGAGATACGCAGTATTTT
>TRBD1|TRBV3-1|-|TRBJ2-1
CASSLQGQVGVGEQFF
TGTGCCAGCAGCCTACAAGGACAGGTGGGGGTGGGTGAGCAGTTCTTC
>TRBD2|TRBV12-3/TRBV12-4|-|TRBJ2-5
CASALRRGAQETQYF
TGTGCCAGCGCCCTCCGGCGGGGGGCGCAAGAGACCCAGTACTTC
>-|TRBV20-1|-|TRBJ2-3
CSAPRADTQYF
TGCAGTGCTCCTCGGGCAGATACGCAGTATTTT
>TRBD1|TRBV6-5|few|TRBJ1-6
CASSYFPGTDTSPLHF
TGTGCCAGCAGTTACTTCCCCGGGACAGATACTTCACCCCTCCACTTT
>-|TRBV11-2|-|TRBJ2-1
CASSWGEYNEQFF
TGTGCCAGCAGCTGGGGGGAGTACAATGAGCAGTTCTTC
>-|TRBV5-1|few|TRBJ2-7
CASMLLWGRTYEQYF
TGCGCCAGCATGCTCCTATGGGGTCGAACCTACGAGCAGTACTTC
>-|TRBV14|-|TRBJ2-1
CASSQVRQHYNEQFF
TGTGCCAGCAGCCAAGTTCGGCAACACTACAATGAGCAGTTCTTC
>-|TRBV29-1|few|TRBJ1-1
CSVLGAHRDTEAFF
TGCAGCGTCTTGGGAGCCCACAGGGACACTGAAGCTTTCTTT
>-|TRBV7-2|few|TRBJ1-4
CASSPWTRPNEKLFF
TGTGCCAGCAGCCCCTGGACGAGACCTAATGAAAAACTGTTTTTT
>TRBD2|TRBV10-2|-|TRBJ2-5
CASSETSGKQETQYF
TGCGCCAGCAGTGAGACTAGCGGGAAACAAGAGACCCAGTACTTC
>-|TRBV20-1|many|TRBJ2-7
CSAGQGTEWREQYF
TGCAGTGCCGGTCAGGGGACTGAGTGGAGAGAGCAGTACTTC
>-|TRBV20-1|-|TRBJ1-4
CSAREPRHEKLFF
TGCAGTGCTAGAGAGCCGCGTCATGAAAAACTGTTTTTT
>-|TRBV6-2/TRBV6-3|many|TRBJ1-1
CASSQLQPNTEAFF
TGTGCCAGCAGCCAACTACAGCCGAACACTGAAGCTTTCTTT
>-|TRBV12-3/TRBV12-4|-|TRBJ1-2
CASILQVSNYGYTF
TGTGCCAGCATTCTACAGGTGTCTAACTATGGCTACACCTTC
>-|TRBV25-1|-|TRBJ2-7
CASSEFAGYEQYF
TGTGCCAGCAGTGAATTTGCGGGGTACGAGCAGTACTTC
>TRBD2|TRBV5-1|-|TRBJ2-1
CASSLLAASSYNEQFF
TGCGCCAGCAGCTTGCTAGCGGCTAGCTCCTACAATGAGCAGTTCTTC
>-|TRBV5-1|many|TRBJ2-1
CASSLDRSSNEQFF
TGCGCCAGCAGCTTGGATAGGTCCTCCAATGAGCAGTTCTTC
>-|TRBV18|few|TRBJ2-7
CASSPSLLWEVSYEQYF
TGTGCCAGCTCACCTTCCCTTTTGTGGGAGGTTTCCTACGAGCAGTACTTC
>-|TRBV7-8|few|TRBJ2-1
CASSLRGLSADYNEQFF
TGTGCCAGCAGCTTGCGGGGGCTTTCAGCGGACTACAATGAGCAGTTCTTC
>-|TRBV5-1|-|TRBJ2-1
CASSLLGPNEQFF
TGCGCCAGCAGCTTGTTGGGTCCGAATGAGCAGTTCTTC
>-|TRBV5-1|-|TRBJ1-1
CASSFRDVNTEAFF
TGCGCCAGCAGCTTCAGGGATGTGAACACTGAAGCTTTCTTT
>-|TRBV3-1|few|TRBJ1-5
CASSQGSQGYSNQPQHF
TGTGCCAGCAGCCAAGGTTCCCAGGGATATAGCAATCAGCCCCAGCATTTT
>TRBD1|TRBV5-8|many|TRBJ1-1
CASSLGTGGTSATEAFF
TGTGCCAGCAGCTTAGGGACAGGAGGAACAAGTGCGACTGAAGCTTTCTTT
>-|TRBV5-6|few|TRBJ1-3
CASTSTDRDSISGNTIYF
TGTGCCAGCACCTCGACAGACCGCGATTCTATCTCTGGAAACACCATATATTTT
>-|TRBV9|few|TRBJ1-4
CASSVGLGHNEKLFF
TGTGCCAGCAGCGTAGGTCTGGGACATAATGAAAAACTGTTTTTT
>-|TRBV20-1|few|TRBJ2-3
CSAPRGGADTQYF
TGCAGTGCCCCGCGCGGCGGGGCAGATACGCAGTATTTT
>-|TRBV12-3/TRBV12-4|few|TRBJ1-6
CASSSLGGIRGSPLHF
TGTGCCAGCAGTTCCCTAGGAGGGATTCGAGGTTCACCCCTCCACTTT
>TRBD2|TRBV5-1|-|TRBJ2-1
CASNPAGGPSYNEQFF
TGCGCCAGCAACCCAGCGGGAGGCCCATCGTATAATGAGCAGTTCTTC
>TRBD2|TRBV10-1|few|TRBJ2-2
CASSTQREGRTGELFF
TGCGCCAGCAGTACGCAACGGGAGGGCCGTACCGGGGAGCTGTTTTTT
>-|TRBV6-2/TRBV6-3|-|TRBJ2-1
CASSYDHEQFF
TGTGCCAGCAGTTACGACCATGAGCAGTTCTTC
>TRBD1|TRBV12-3/TRBV12-4|many|TRBJ2-3
CASSPTGQGTDTQYF
TGTGCCAGCAGCCCTACCGGACAGGGCACAGATACGCAGTATTTT
>TRBD2|TRBV20-1|-|TRBJ2-5
CSARDSDSGSSETQYF
TGCAGTGCTAGAGATTCTGATAGCGGGTCTTCGGAGACCCAGTACTTC
>-|TRBV10-3|-|TRBJ2-1
CAIRDGGGVNEQFF
TGTGCCATCAGAGATGGGGGCGGAGTGAATGAGCAGTTCTTC
>TRBD1|TRBV20-1|once|TRBJ1-1
CSARDLGQGASEAFF
TGCAGTGCTAGAGATTTAGGACAGGGGGCTTCGGAAGCTTTCTTT
>-|TRBV9|-|TRBJ1-1
CASSPEMVPNTEAFF
TGTGCCAGCAGTCCGGAGATGGTACCGAACACTGAAGCTTTCTTT
>TRBD2|TRBV5-1|-|TRBJ2-1
CASSTGRTSGRRGNEQFF
TGCGCCAGCAGCACGGGCCGGACTAGCGGGAGGAGGGGGAATGAGCAGTTCTTC
>-|TRBV11-2|-|TRBJ2-7
CASSLDPGIHPYEQYF
TGTGCCAGCAGCTTAGACCCAGGGATTCACCCCTACGAGCAGTACTTC
>TRBD1|TRBV29-1|-|TRBJ1-4
CSVDPTGGREKLFF
TGCAGCGTTGACCCGACAGGGGGTAGAGAAAAACTGTTTTTT
>TRBD2|TRBV4-1|few|TRBJ2-1
CASSVHPGTSGAEQFF
TGCGCCAGCAGCGTACACCCCGGGACTAGCGGGGCTGAGCAGTTCTTC
>TRBD1|TRBV5-1|-|TRBJ2-7
CASSAGQGHEQYF
TGCGCCAGCAGCGCCGGACAGGGCCACGAGCAGTACTTC
>-|TRBV12-3/TRBV12-4|many|TRBJ1-2
CASSLAGGNYGYTF
TGTGCCAGCAGTTTAGCAGGAGGCAACTATGGCTACACCTTC
>TRBD2|TRBV7-9|-|TRBJ2-7
CASSRTSVSYEQYF
TGTGCCAGCAGCCGGACTAGCGTTTCCTACGAGCAGTACTTC
>-|TRBV12-3/TRBV12-4|few|TRBJ1-5
CASSLGHRNQPQHF
TGTGCCAGCAGTCTGGGACATCGCAATCAGCCCCAGCATTTT
>-|TRBV4-2|-|TRBJ2-7
CASSQEARAPYEQYF
TGTGCCAGCAGCCAAGAGGCCAGGGCCCCCTACGAGCAGTACTTC
>TRBD2|TRBV19|-|TRBJ2-1
CASSKGLGGEQFF
TGTGCCAGTAGTAAGGGACTAGGGGGGGAGCAGTTCTTC
>TRBD1|TRBV28|few|TRBJ1-5
CASIRDRFQPQHF
TGTGCCAGCATCCGGGACAGGTTTCAGCCCCAGCATTTT